This TCR beta chain was captured by sequencing in a study of blood T cell repertoires in COVID-19. Looking at the study overall: Collection of acute and convalescent COVID-19 samples took place in the United States, Italy and Spain.

Donors were grouped by their self-reported clinical history. Original processing methods: Nucleated cell number was recorded as an estimate derived from reference gene primer amplification. TCRdb's table, derived via immunoSEQ multiplex PCR, lists solely in-frame clones and lacks some. V, J and clone size were drawn from that table, and D and trimming were deduced from the DNA. The repertoire holds 400,000 or so clones, roughly 86% seen once, with about 2.1% in the top ten. This TCR was sampled from a man aged 35-49 years in a cohort exposed to, infected with or recovered from COVID-19 (not recorded which). The sequencing sample was made of PBMCs or T cells enriched from blood (not recorded which).

This CDR3 is CASSGTSGTNSYNEQFF. The CDR3 DNA sequence: TGCGCCAGCAGCGGGACTAGCGGAACTAACTCCTACAATGAGCAGTTCTTC. The chain is built from TRBV10-1 and TRBJ2-1; 11 bases align to TRBD2. The CDR3 covers 17 residues. J was trimmed by 0 bases and V by 6 bases; bases with no gene match: 7. CDR1 WNHNN and CDR2 SYGVQD come from the germline V gene (reference sequence).